These 21 T cell receptor beta chains were sequenced from one sample in a study of blood T cell repertoires in COVID-19. Generated by immunoSEQ multiplex PCR, the TCRdb table keeps only in-frame clones and is missing some. Of some 42,000 clones listed, around 89% were seen once; the top ten hold about 2.8%. Material: peripheral blood. Every receptor here comes from a man in his forties or fifties with active COVID-19.

This clone has only one observation. The V and J genes are TRBV10-2 and TRBJ1-3, with 7 bases aligning to TRBD1. The CDR3 consists of 16 residues. With 6 bases clipped from V and 0 bases from J, the junction kept 8 bases outside the gene matches. CDR1 is WSHSY, CDR2 SAAADI, per germline. CDR3 in DNA: TGCGCCAGCAGAGGTGTAACAGGGGACTCTGGAAACACCATATATTTT. It yields the protein CASRGVTGDSGNTIYF.

The V and J genes are TRBV7-9 and TRBJ1-4; TRBD1 matches 8 bases. The CDR3 is made up of 15 amino acids. The germline gives CDR1 SEHNR, CDR2 FQNEAQ (reference sequence). The V segment lost 1 base and the J segment 7 bases; nucleotides outside the gene matches: 5. CDR3 DNA: TGTGCCAGCAGCTTAGGGACAGGGCATTTTGAAAAACTGTTTTTT. Its translation: CASSLGTGHFEKLFF.

This chain connects TRBV4-1 to TRBJ2-2, with 9 nucleotides matching TRBD2. V lost 1 base, J lost 6 bases, and 6 bases stayed unmatched. This CDR3 is built from 16 residues. Germline CDR1 and CDR2: MGHRA and YSYEKL. The CDR3 region has the DNA TGCGCCAGCAGCCAAGGTAGCGGGGGATACTCCGGGGAGCTGTTTTTT. This codes for CASSQGSGGYSGELFF.

CDR3 DNA: TGTGCCAGCAGCCGACCTGGGGGGTTTGGCAATCAGCCCCAGCATTTT. Its translation is CASSRPGGFGNQPQHF. V usage is TRBV7-8 and J usage is TRBJ1-5, with D perhaps TRBD1 (5 bases). Germline CDR1 is SGHVS and CDR2 is FQNEAQ. The V and J ends lost 5 bases and 2 bases respectively, with 16 bases between them. The CDR3 totals 16 residues.

About this clone itself: The junction shows a germline mismatch at one end, possibly a read error. The rearrangement links TRBV28 to TRBJ1-2; 10 nucleotides match TRBD1. Germline-derived CDR1 and CDR2 are MDHEN and SYDVKM. The CDR3 totals 14 residues. CDR3 nucleotide sequence: TGCGCCAGTTCGGGGGGACAGGGGAATGGCGGCTACACCTTC. It codes for CASSGGQGNGGYTF.

Worth noting for this clone: The junction differs from germline at one of its ends, possibly a read error. The chain uses TRBV7-2 and TRBJ1-1, with D maybe TRBD1 (6 bases). CDR1 SGHTA and CDR2 FQGNSA come from the germline V gene. The CDR3 extends over 15 amino acids. DNA of the CDR3: TGTGCCGGCAGCTTGGACAGTAGAGGATTCACTGAAGCTTTCTTT. It is translated as CAGSLDSRGFTEAFF. Filled out from reference TRBV7-2 and TRBJ1-1, the complete variable domain reads GAGVSQSPSNKVTEKGKDVELRCDPISGHTALYWYRQSLGQGLEFLIYFQGNSAPDKSGLPSDRFSAERTGGSVSTLTIQRTQQEDSAVYLCAGSLDSRGFTEAFFGQGTRLTVV.

This clone occurred a few times. This chain uses TRBV27 with TRBJ2-7; D might be TRBD2 (8 bases). V was trimmed by 2 bases and J by 2 bases, leaving 28 bases between them. The CDR3 has 20 residues. Germline values: CDR1 MNHEY, CDR2 SMNVEV (reference sequence). The chain's CDR3 is CASSLTPPGGGERLTYEQYF. Written as DNA, the CDR3 is TGTGCCAGCAGTTTAACACCCCCGGGAGGGGGCGAAAGACTGACCTACGAGCAGTACTTC.

The chain employs TRBV5-5 and TRBJ2-2; maybe TRBD1 (5 bases). V dropped 4 bases and J dropped 1 base, with 11 bases sitting between them. CDR3 length: 15 residues. Germline CDR1 is SGHKS and CDR2 is YYEKEE (reference sequence). For the CDR3, the DNA is TGTGCCAGCAGCCTCCAGGGCGTGAACACCGGGGAGCTGTTTTTT. Residues: CASSLQGVNTGELFF.

The chain combines TRBV19 with TRBJ2-5; D possibly corresponds to TRBD1 (7 bases). Trimming shortened V by 6 bases and J by 7 bases, and 18 bases separated the two germline ends. Germline V gene lookup returns CDR1 LNHDA and CDR2 SQIVND (reference sequence). The CDR3 is 14 amino acids. The CDR3 spells CASRGGGGAGTQYF. CDR3 nucleotide sequence: TGTGCCAGTAGGGGTGGAGGGGGCGCGGGGACCCAGTACTTC.

This sequence joins TRBV11-1 and TRBJ2-1, with D possibly matching TRBD2 (5 bases). In germline, CDR1 is SGHAT, CDR2 FQDESV (reference sequence). There are 16 residues in the CDR3. V lost 5 bases to trimming and J lost 0 bases, with 14 bases between them. CDR3 DNA: TGTGCCAGCAGCCCGGGGATCTTAAGCTCCTACAATGAGCAGTTCTTC. Its protein product is CASSPGILSSYNEQFF.

This chain joins TRBV28 and TRBJ1-1; D unclear. Trimming took off 7 bases at V and 0 bases at J, with 6 bases between the two ends. The CDR3 has 12 amino acids. Germline lookup yields CDR1 MDHEN and CDR2 SYDVKM. CDR3 in DNA: TGTGCCAGCAAATCGGTGAACACTGAAGCTTTCTTT. This gives the protein CASKSVNTEAFF.

This rearrangement joins TRBV5-4 to TRBJ2-3, with a possible D match to TRBD2 (5 bases). With 2 bases removed from V and 2 bases from J, the gap between germline ends came to 15 bases. The CDR3 loop spans 16 amino acids. Germline values: CDR1 SGHNT, CDR2 YYREEE (reference sequence). The CDR3 DNA is TGTGCCAGCAGCTTTGGGCGGGTTCAGTCCACAGATACGCAGTATTTT. It encodes CASSFGRVQSTDTQYF.

The chain links TRBV13 to TRBJ2-3; TRBD2 agrees at 12 bases. The CDR3 contains 16 residues. Losses at the gene ends were 5 bases for V and 3 bases for J; bases not matched to a gene: 6. Germline V gives CDR1 PRHDT, CDR2 FYEKMQ (reference sequence). The CDR3, as DNA: TGTGCCAGCAGCGCCAGACTAGCGGGGGAAACAGATACGCAGTATTTT. It is translated as CASSARLAGETDTQYF.

The V call is TRBV6-6, the J call TRBJ2-2; D unresolved. Germline CDR1 MNHNY, CDR2 SVGAGI (reference sequence). CDR3 length: 15 amino acids. Trimming removed 2 bases at V and 0 bases at J, with 7 bases between. The CDR3 reads CASSYGAPNTGELFF. The CDR3 coding sequence is TGTGCCAGCAGTTACGGAGCACCGAACACCGGGGAGCTGTTTTTT.

CDR3 sequence (DNA): TGTGCCAGCAGCCAAGAGGCTAGCGGGAGAACAGATACGCAGTATTTT. Its protein product is CASSQEASGRTDTQYF. V gene TRBV4-2 combines with J gene TRBJ2-3, with 10 positions matching TRBD2. Germline CDR1 is LGHNA and CDR2 is YNFKEQ. This CDR3 region has 16 residues. V shed 0 bases, J shed 3 bases, and the junction held 3 bases outside the gene matches.

This clone appeared a single time. The V and J genes are TRBV5-4 and TRBJ2-7; tentatively, D is TRBD1 (6 bases). The CDR3 spans 13 residues. The V and J ends lost 2 bases and 6 bases respectively, with 12 bases between them. Germline CDR1 SGHNT, CDR2 YYREEE (reference sequence). In DNA, the CDR3 is TGTGCCAGCAGCTTACCACAGGGCCGCGAGCAGTACTTC. It specifies CASSLPQGREQYF.

The chain combines TRBV28 with TRBJ2-3, with 8 bases that match TRBD1. After removal of 1 base from V and 2 bases from J, the junction contained 8 bases not matched to a gene. The CDR3 runs to 17 residues. CDR1 and CDR2 (germline): MDHEN, SYDVKM. DNA of the CDR3: TGTGCCAGCAGTTTATATGAAAGGGGACAGGACACAGATACGCAGTATTTT. This sequence encodes CASSLYERGQDTDTQYF.

The gene calls are TRBV4-1 and TRBJ1-3; D may be TRBD1 (5 bases). From germline, CDR1 is MGHRA and CDR2 YSYEKL. V lost 6 bases and J lost 9, with 15 bases in between. CDR3 length equals 13 residues. The CDR3 nucleotides read TGCGCCAGCAGATTGCAGAGCGGGGCCACCATATATTTT. Translating gives CASRLQSGATIYF.

The chain carries TRBV9 and TRBJ1-3; weak D call: TRBD1 (5 bases). There are 17 residues in the CDR3. Germline assignment: CDR1 SGDLS and CDR2 YYNGEE. The V end was cut by 0 bases, the J end by 4 bases, with 17 bases between. The CDR3 protein is CASSVGGRAFSGNTIYF. The CDR3 DNA reads TGTGCCAGCAGCGTAGGTGGCAGGGCTTTTTCAGGAAACACCATATATTTT.

J is TRBJ2-7 and V is TRBV23-1, with TRBD1 matching over 7 bases. TRBV23-1 is an ORF; its function is uncertain. There are 14 residues in the CDR3. With 4 bases clipped from V and 3 bases from J, the junction kept 6 bases outside the gene matches. CDR3 sequence: CASSRQGTHYEQYF. Here the CDR3 DNA reads TGCGCCAGCAGTCGACAGGGTACGCACTACGAGCAGTACTTC.

The chain carries TRBV27 and TRBJ1-2; 12 nucleotides agree with TRBD1. Germline CDR1 MNHEY, CDR2 SMNVEV (reference sequence). This CDR3 has 14 amino acids. J lost 7 bases, V lost 2 bases, and 2 bases had no gene match. CDR3 in DNA: TGTGCCAGCAGTTTAGGGACAGGGGGCGCTGGCTACACCTTC. Protein sequence: CASSLGTGGAGYTF.